These 2 T cell receptor beta chains share one sample of origin, sequenced in a study of T-cell memory formation after mild COVID-19 (dated by TCRdb to the early 2020s). The library was generated by 5' RACE. The sample was run on an Illumina NovaSeq 6000. The public reads were reprocessed in TCRdb via fastp at Q25 and MiXCR, keeping in-frame beta chains. When rows share a CDR3 protein, they turn into one entry using the most common DNA and genes. Recorded for this sample are hundreds of thousands of distinct CDR3 sequences; roughly 14% of them occurred a single time. Around 22% of the sample is taken by the ten largest. Sequencing used PBMCs or a T cell subset sorted from them (not recorded which). The receptors derive from a man between 18 and 29 years old who had mild COVID-19 (a few samples of this study predate the infection). The sample titles of this study are shuffled in the database, so cell type and time point are left out; the donor was told from shared clones.

Here the CDR3 reads CASRTEGAFGEQYV. The CDR3 nucleotides are TGTGCCAGCAGGACTGAGGGTGCATTTGGCGAGCAGTACGTC. The chain is built from TRBV28 and TRBJ2-7; perhaps TRBD2 as D (5 bases). Germline lookup yields CDR1 MDHEN and CDR2 SYDVKM. V was pared by 6 bases and J by 6 bases, with 18 bases between. The CDR3 totals 14 residues.

The rearrangement joins TRBV6-2 or TRBV6-3 to TRBJ1-1; D unresolved. Per germline, CDR1 MNHEY and CDR2 SVGEGT. This CDR3 has 15 residues. The V end lost 7 bases, the J end lost 1 base, and 16 bases lay between the germline ends. This CDR3 is CASTPMLGRNTEAFF. For the CDR3, the DNA is TGTGCCAGCACCCCCATGCTGGGGAGGAACACTGAAGCTTTCTTT.